Below, 5 T cell receptor beta chains from the same sample are listed, as sequenced in a study of CD8 T cells in Susac syndrome. cDNA came from about 0.5 to 1 ug RNA primed by random hexamers. MiXCR, applied by TCRdb to the immunoSEQ multiplex PCR reads, yields one record per CDR3 protein. The sample has about 60,000 distinct CDR3 sequences, 90% to 95% seen once. The material sequenced was CD8+ T cells from PBMCs. The receptors come from a human donor with multiple sclerosis.

Only a few counts were recorded for this clonotype. The rearrangement links TRBV7-2 to TRBJ2-4; the D is unclear. Germline V gene data show CDR1 as SGHTA and CDR2 as FQGNSA. The ends were cut back, 0 bases at V and 0 bases at J, with 6 bases in the middle. The CDR3 contains 15 residues. The CDR3 here is CASSLAFLAKNIQYF. CDR3 sequence (DNA): TGTGCCAGCAGCTTAGCCTTCCTAGCCAAAAACATTCAGTACTTC.

This clonotype was counted a few times. The V call is TRBV6-1, the J call TRBJ2-2; 7 bases map to TRBD1. The CDR3 spans 15 residues. Trimming removed 1 base from V and 2 bases from J; junction bases left unmatched: 1. Germline CDR1 is MNHNS and CDR2 is SASEGT. DNA for the CDR3: TGTGCCAGCAGTGAAGGACAGGGAAACACCGGGGAGCTGTTTTTT. This gives the protein CASSEGQGNTGELFF.

This clonotype was detected once. V and J are TRBV2 and TRBJ2-5, with 8 bases lining up with TRBD1. From germline, CDR1 is SNHLY and CDR2 FYNNEI. The CDR3 totals 14 residues. V lost 5 bases to trimming and J lost 5 bases; unmatched junction nucleotides: 7. CDR3 sequence: CASSRGQGMETQYF. The CDR3 bases are TGTGCCAGCAGTCGCGGACAGGGTATGGAGACCCAGTACTTC.

The chain combines TRBV3-1 with TRBJ2-1; D might be TRBD1 (6 bases). Germline CDR1 and CDR2: LGHDT and YNNKEL (reference sequence). The CDR3 extends over 13 amino acids. Trimming took 5 bases from V and 5 from J, leaving 10 bases between them. The CDR3 nucleotides are TGTGCCAGCAGCTTGGACAGAGACAATGAGCAGTTCTTC. Residues: CASSLDRDNEQFF.

The V call is TRBV29-1, the J call TRBJ2-1; 8 positions agree with TRBD2. V was clipped by 7 bases and J by 6 bases; unmatched bases: 17. CDR1 and CDR2 from the germline V gene are SQVTM and ANQGSEA. The CDR3 totals 16 residues. The CDR3 here is CSATSGGALRTNEQFF. The CDR3 nucleotides are TGCAGCGCTACCTCGGGAGGGGCGTTACGGACCAATGAGCAGTTCTTC.